This TCR beta chain was recorded in a study of cytomegalovirus exposure and HLA in healthy donors (dated by TCRdb to about 2017). Background on the whole study: An earlier analysis of roughly 630 of the donors reported 250 to 300 Gb of sequence data and 120 million or so unique TCR beta sequences from about 179 million T cells. Roughly 300 gigabases of sequencing data and 70 million to 95 million unique TCR sequences made up an early release that covered fewer than 650 HLA-typed donors. Of the approximately 400 genotyped donors, 65% to 90% fell in the genetic ancestry cluster associated with self-reported Caucasian donors. The study aimed to test whether cataloging public T cell receptors could reveal signatures of past pathogen exposure. Using immunosequencing, the study profiled T cell repertoires from 500 to 800 subjects and related those repertoires to cytomegalovirus serostatus. A separate validation cohort of 100 to 150 different subjects was used in addition to the approximately 610-subject first cohort. The study combined high-throughput TCR immunosequencing, statistical association of individual TCRs with disease status, and machine learning to predict cytomegalovirus infection status. In a later analysis, previously published TCR beta repertoires from some 640 donors were re-analyzed and high-resolution HLA genotyping was added so that TCR occurrence patterns could be studied. The later analysis used no new phenotypic data to find candidate immune exposures, relying instead on TCR beta sequences and their occurrence across donors. An earlier analysis of 450 to 750 of the donors used high-throughput TCR beta sequencing to judge whether each TCR beta V gene segment behaved as functional or pseudogenic. Alongside the repertoire data, information on donor age, sex, ethnicity and CMV serostatus was compiled. Genome-wide SNP genotypes for about 55% of the roughly 670 donors were used in a later genetic analysis, which treated that subset as a discovery cohort. All discovery cohort repertoires had been generated on a single sequencing platform. Both class I and class II loci were covered by HLA typing, at four-digit resolution. Typing coverage differed by locus: A, B, C, DRB1 and DQB1 were typed in about 629-630 donors, DQA1 in 522, DPA1 in some 570, and DPB1 in 450 to 490. Because of strong linkage in the cohort, roughly five DR-DQ haplotypes were treated as single units for association and clustering. Across 398 genotyped donors of the cohort, an average of about 250,000 unique TCR beta nucleotide sequences per donor were sequenced, and approximately 19% of those sequences were non-productive.

Here is what the overall study found, with its caveats: Several of the top co-occurrence clusters appeared to be linked to parvovirus B19, influenza, CMV and Epstein-Barr virus, according to a later analysis. The classifier was reported to diagnose cytomegalovirus status with high specificity and sensitivity in both the original cohort and the validation cohort. A further reported finding was that TCR beta sequences accurately predicted the HLA-A and HLA-B alleles for most subjects in the first cohort. Because counts were too low, approximately 15 rarely observed V segments, including chromosome 9 orphons, were excluded from the earlier analysis of several hundred of the donors. In a later genetic analysis, fewer N-insertions in productive TCRs were reported among donors in an Asian-associated ancestry cluster than the roughly 700-donor mean. When HLA alleles, especially DR and DQ, strongly co-occurred, TCR associations were difficult to assign to individual alleles. Roughly uniform sequencing depth across donors was assumed in presence/absence analyses, although this assumption may not hold. The authors suggested that the approach could potentially be generalized to other disease states and immunological phenotypes. In a later analysis, HLA-associated TCR beta chains showed more clonal expansion and lower generation probabilities than non-associated chains that were equally common. Because some donors lacked HLA typing at each locus, the association tests relied only on the typed subset. In a later genetic analysis, a missense DCLRE1C variant was associated with V-gene and J-gene trimming of TCR beta chains, and the association was replicated in an independent cohort. In a later analysis, the rate of TCR association differed among HLA loci, with DRB1 alleles having the most associated TCRs and HLA-C alleles having the fewest. A later analysis found that most CMV-associated TCR beta chains appeared HLA-restricted, with HLA associations seemingly driven largely by CMV exposure. Broadly in line with IMGT annotations, most TCR beta V segments showed up in productive rearrangements about 87% or about 30% of the time in an earlier analysis of several hundred of the donors. The sequencing pipeline was judged likely to have produced a cluster of highly shared sequence variants as a technical artifact. In the study, about 150 TCR beta chains were listed as associated with cytomegalovirus. Linkage disequilibrium might explain the correlated functional status among segregating V segments, but an unknown experimental factor could not be ruled out. The 87-base-pair reads could not distinguish some IMGT-functional V segments, including TRBV6-2 and TRBV6-3, so those segments were excluded. In a later analysis, about 17,000 TCR beta sequences were associated with specific HLA alleles at a false discovery rate of 0.05. Three of the identified cytomegalovirus-associated TCR beta chains were confirmed in vitro to be specific for cytomegalovirus antigens. For the cohort, immune exposure information was limited to CMV serostatus. Most TCR sequences were seen in very few donors, while some public TCRs were found in many individuals. Only TCR beta chains were sequenced in this cohort, and the absence of alpha or paired-chain data limited detectable features.

Library method: the immunoSEQ multiplex PCR assay. The multiplex PCR relied on a mix of 60 forward primers for TCR Vbeta segments and 13 reverse primers for TCR Jbeta segments. The CDR3 region of rearranged TCR beta genes was amplified from genomic DNA with a multiplex PCR assay. The amplified TCR beta libraries were sequenced on the Illumina HiSeq System as 87-base-pair reads. In the source study's methods: In a later analysis, tens of millions of unique TCR beta chains were counted across the approximately 640 repertoires, and approximately 9.9 million of these chains were shared by at least two donors. To remove PCR and sequencing errors, raw reads were error-corrected and collapsed into unique sequences using a nearest-neighbor algorithm that merged closely related sequences. Alignment of CDR3 sequences to IMGT reference sequences was used to assign V, D and J gene segments. For a sequence to be retained, a match of at least six nucleotides to both a V gene segment and a J gene segment was required. Rearrangements were classified as productive when the CDR3 lacked stop codons and remained in frame with V and J, and all other rearrangements were classified as non-productive. CDR3 was defined according to IMGT convention as the region running from the second conserved V-encoded cysteine to the conserved J-encoded phenylalanine. The earlier analysis of about 610 of the donors excluded any sequence lacking an unambiguous match to a single V gene segment. In an earlier analysis of almost 600 of the donors, a V segment was called functional when productive rearrangements were above 56.7%, and segregating when the standard deviation between donors exceeded 5%. A statistical classification framework was developed to diagnose cytomegalovirus status using the catalog of TCR beta chain sequences. In a later analysis, V and J genes were assigned by comparing TCR nucleotide sequences against IMGT/GENE-DB human TR gene sequences. In a later analysis, CDR3 sequences and most-parsimonious VDJ recombination scenarios were assigned using the TCRdist pipeline. In a later analysis, each TCR beta chain was defined by its CDR3 amino acid sequence together with its V-gene family, and reads without a unique V-gene family were excluded. A later analysis removed 592 highly shared, low-generation-probability nucleotide sequences to deal with suspected cross-contamination and a sequencing artifact. In a later analysis, a clonal expansion index was calculated for each public chain from normalized within-repertoire ranks of inferred template counts. In a later analysis, generation probabilities were computed using a VDJ recombination model fitted to out-of-frame rearrangements, and the results were checked against IGoR. A later analysis scored TCR-TCR, TCR-HLA and TCR-CMV co-occurrence with hypergeometric tests, applying a repertoire-size bias correction to TCR pairs. False discovery rates were estimated in a later analysis by permuting HLA or CMV assignments 20 times. A later analysis grouped co-occurring TCRs with DBSCAN, adding TCRdist sequence similarity when clustering within HLA-allele-positive subsets. Repertoires with fewer than 30,000 or more than 120,000 public chains, plus five repertoires with anomalous nucleotide sharing, were excluded from co-occurrence clustering. TCRdb holds this immuneACCESS table with in-frame rearrangements only. Some clones are missing; in checked studies, unresolved V genes explain under half, and the rest has no known cause. V and J calls and clone size are given by that table; D and trimming were obtained from the DNA. Present in this sample are 130,000 or so clones, 60% to 80% of which were seen just once. 2.5% to 4% of the sample lies in the top ten.

V is cut by 7 bases and J by 2 bases, and the space between the germline ends is 17 bases. CDR3 length: 15 amino acids, cysteine to phenylalanine. The CDR3 DNA has 45 bases and is translated from base 1. CDR1 and CDR2 (MNHEY, SMNVEV) derive from the germline V gene (reference sequence). This clone appeared once. The target of this receptor is not known. The sample holds no much larger clone one base away, and base qualities are not on file. The cohort was made up of roughly 670 healthy bone marrow donors. At the time of sampling, all cohort members were nominally healthy, though unrecorded immune exposures were likely present. The donor tested CMV seronegative, placing the donor among the 350 or so seronegative members of the cohort. A peripheral blood sample was provided by each donor, and peripheral blood mononuclear cells were used for TCR beta sequencing. Genomic DNA extraction from the blood cell samples was performed with the Qiagen DNeasy Blood Extraction Kit.

The receptor chain draws on TRBV27 and TRBJ1-2, with the D gene uncertain. The clonotype originates from a man aged 35-49 years in good health and CMV-seronegative. Sequenced material: PBMCs. The CDR3 loop reads CASTRFPRQNYGYTF. The DNA reads as follows: TGTGCCAGCACCCGCTTTCCCAGGCAGAACTATGGCTACACCTTC.